This TCR beta chain was recovered during a study of T cell responses to AZD1222 COVID-19 vaccine. Generated by immunoSEQ multiplex PCR, the TCRdb table keeps only in-frame clones and is missing some. The repertoire holds roughly 100,000 clones, with 87% as singletons. The CDR3 is made up of 12 amino acids. Germline CDR1 and CDR2: MDHEN and SYDVKM. Trimming at V came to 9 bases and at J to 6 bases, leaving 7 bases not matched to a gene. This TCR came from an adult who received the AZD1222 COVID-19 vaccine. This chain links TRBV28 with TRBJ1-2, with TRBD1 matching 7 bases. Sequenced here: peripheral blood, sampled 28 days after the second AZD1222 dose. The CDR3 sequence: CASCDREDGYTF. For the CDR3, the DNA is TGTGCCAGTTGCGACAGGGAGGATGGCTACACCTTC.